This entry lists 24 T cell receptor beta chains sequenced from one sample in a study of cytomegalovirus exposure and HLA in healthy donors. This PCR relied on a set of 60 Vbeta primers and 13 Jbeta primers. Only in-frame clones appear in the TCRdb table, and some are missing; sequencing was by immunoSEQ multiplex PCR. The sample includes 150,000 to 200,000 clones, roughly 79% seen only once; the top ten take 0.95% to 1.1%. Sample: PBMCs. Receptors were obtained from a woman aged 35 to 49 in good health and CMV-seronegative.

The rearrangement uses TRBV16 and TRBJ2-6; D is undetermined. The CDR3 extends over 14 amino acids. Germline values: CDR1 KGHSY, CDR2 FQNENV. V dropped 7 bases and J dropped 4 bases, with 11 bases sitting between them. For the CDR3, the DNA is TGTGCCAGCACCCGGAGAGAGGGGGCCAACGTCCTGACTTTC. Amino acid sequence: CASTRREGANVLTF.

The chain recombines TRBV5-4 with TRBJ2-1; 8 bases align to TRBD1. The germline CDR1 and CDR2 sequences are SGHNT and YYREEE (reference sequence). V dropped 0 bases and J dropped 9; count of bases not matched to a gene: 11. CDR3 size: 16 residues. The DNA of the CDR3 is TGTGCCAGCAGCTTGGAAGGGCAGGGGGCGCGGGGTGAGCAGTTCTTC. It codes for CASSLEGQGARGEQFF. Full variable domain (outside the CDR3, taken from reference TRBV5-4 and TRBJ2-1): ETGVTQSPTHLIKTRGQQVTLRCSSQSGHNTVSWYQQALGQGPQFIFQYYREEENGRGNFPPRFSGLQFPNYSSELNVNALELDDSALYLCASSLEGQGARGEQFFGPGTRLTVL.

The chain joins TRBV28 to TRBJ2-7, with 9 bases matching TRBD2. There are 14 residues in the CDR3. CDR1 MDHEN and CDR2 SYDVKM come from the germline V gene. V lost 10 bases and J lost 1; bases outside the gene matches: 8. CDR3 protein: CATVAGDPSYEQYF. CDR3 bases: TGTGCCACCGTAGCGGGAGACCCTTCCTACGAGCAGTACTTC.

CDR3 nucleotide sequence: TGCGCCAGCAGCTTGGAAATGAGAGGGGAGACCCAGTACTTC. This codes for CASSLEMRGETQYF. V usage is TRBV5-1 and J usage is TRBJ2-5, with D tentatively TRBD2 (5 bases). Per the germline V gene, CDR1 is SGHRS and CDR2 is YFSETQ. The CDR3 extends over 14 amino acids. V lost 0 bases, J lost 5 bases, and 11 bases lay in between.

This clone was detected a few times. This rearrangement joins TRBV19 to TRBJ1-4; tentatively, D is TRBD1 (5 bases). CDR1 and CDR2 (germline): LNHDA, SQIVND (reference sequence). Trimming removed 5 bases from V and 7 bases from J, with 17 bases in between. The CDR3 spans 15 residues. As DNA, the CDR3 is TGTGCCAGTAGTCTCGGGACTCTAGGGGCTGAAAAACTGTTTTTT. This gives the protein CASSLGTLGAEKLFF.

The chain combines TRBV21-1 with TRBJ2-3; TRBD1, the table's D call, lacks a check against the DNA. TRBV21-1 is classified as a pseudogene. This CDR3 has 14 amino acids. The CDR3: CASSNIRGTDTQYF. CDR3 bases: TGTGCCAGCAGCAACATCAGGGGAACAGATACGCAGTATTTT.

Worth noting for this clone: Other DNA sequences within the sample encode an identical CDR3. The chain links TRBV5-1 to TRBJ2-1; 13 nucleotides align to TRBD2. Germline CDR1 is SGHRS and CDR2 is YFSETQ. V gave up 5 bases and J gave up 0 bases; unmatched junction bases: 2. CDR3 length: 16 amino acids. The DNA for the CDR3 is TGCGCCAGCAGGAGGACTAGCGGGAGCTCCTACAATGAGCAGTTCTTC. Translation gives CASRRTSGSSYNEQFF.

The gene calls are TRBV28 and TRBJ2-1, with 7 bases lining up with TRBD2. The germline gives CDR1 MDHEN, CDR2 SYDVKM. This CDR3 is 15 amino acids long. V trimming: 6 bases; J trimming: 4 bases; junction bases outside the gene matches: 9. CDR3 coding DNA: TGTGCCAGCAGGGGACCGAGCGGGAAGTACAATGAGCAGTTCTTC. Translating it yields CASRGPSGKYNEQFF.

The J gene is TRBJ1-5, the V gene TRBV7-8; D ambiguous. Deletions cut 8 bases from V and 6 bases from J, with 11 bases between. This CDR3 has 12 amino acids. Germline CDR1 SGHVS, CDR2 FQNEAQ. CDR3 protein: CASAQAGQPQHF. The DNA for the CDR3 is TGTGCCAGCGCTCAGGCCGGTCAGCCCCAGCATTTT.

The chain links TRBV7-9 to TRBJ1-1, with 7 nucleotides matching TRBD1. CDR3 length: 13 amino acids. Germline values: CDR1 SEHNR, CDR2 FQNEAQ (reference sequence). The V gene end was trimmed by 1 base and the J gene end by 14 bases; junction bases not matched to a gene: 10. CDR3 nucleotide sequence: TGTGCCAGCAGCTTAGGACAGTCCCAGGGGGACTTCTTT. Translating it yields CASSLGQSQGDFF.

The V and J genes are TRBV13 and TRBJ2-7; maybe TRBD2 (5 bases). Trimming shortened V by 0 bases and J by 4 bases, and 13 bases separated the two germline ends. The CDR3 is 15 residues long. The germline gives CDR1 PRHDT, CDR2 FYEKMQ (reference sequence). For the CDR3, the DNA is TGTGCCAGCAGCTTAGGGCGGCTAGCCCGTTACGAGCAGTACTTC. Translating it yields CASSLGRLARYEQYF.

This chain links TRBV27 with TRBJ2-2; TRBD2 matches 7 bases. V lost 7 bases and J lost 5; bases outside the gene matches: 7. The germline V gene has CDR1 MNHEY and CDR2 SMNVEV (reference sequence). This CDR3 spans 14 amino acids. This chain's CDR3 is CASTQGGGTGELFF. CDR3 in DNA: TGTGCCAGCACCCAAGGCGGGGGAACCGGGGAGCTGTTTTTT.

The chain recombines TRBV30 with TRBJ2-7; no reliable D call. Germline loops: CDR1 GTSNPN, CDR2 SVGIG (reference sequence). The CDR3 extends over 13 amino acids. Trimming took 2 bases from V and 1 from J, leaving 9 bases between them. The CDR3 sequence is CAWSLSLSYEQYF. DNA of the CDR3: TGTGCCTGGAGTCTCAGTCTTTCCTACGAGCAGTACTTC.

This chain uses TRBV5-6 with TRBJ1-5; no reliable D call. V shed 4 bases and J shed 7 bases, with 12 bases lying between them. The CDR3 has 13 amino acids. Per germline, CDR1 SGHDT and CDR2 YYEEEE. In DNA form, the CDR3 reads TGTGCCAGCAGCGCGGGGTGGGCCCAGCCCCAGCATTTT. This sequence encodes CASSAGWAQPQHF.

This clone has a handful of counts. The chain recombines TRBV6-4 with TRBJ2-2; the match to TRBD1 covers 9 bases. V was pared by 3 bases and J by 1 base, with 0 bases of the junction left unmatched. Germline V gives CDR1 MRHNA, CDR2 SNTAGT. The CDR3 totals 15 residues. CDR3 sequence reads: CASSEGQGNTGELFF. DNA for the CDR3: TGTGCCAGCAGTGAGGGACAGGGGAACACCGGGGAGCTGTTTTTT.

The V gene is TRBV19, the J gene TRBJ1-2; possible D gene TRBD1, 6 bases. Germline V lookup: CDR1 LNHDA, CDR2 SQIVND (reference sequence). V lost 7 bases to trimming and J lost 3 bases, with 27 bases between them. CDR3 length: 18 residues. The chain's CDR3 is CASTGLGAGDPTDYGYTF. Here the CDR3 DNA reads TGTGCCAGTACGGGATTGGGGGCAGGGGACCCTACTGACTATGGCTACACCTTC.

For this clone: Other DNA sequences in this sample translate to the same CDR3. The chain employs TRBV27 and TRBJ1-1; unclear D gene. CDR3 size: 13 residues. V was cut by 2 bases and J by 4 bases, with 8 bases left in between. CDR1 is MNHEY, CDR2 SMNVEV, per germline (reference sequence). The CDR3 DNA is TGTGCCAGCAGTTTAGGAGGGATCACTGAAGCTTTCTTT. Encoded protein: CASSLGGITEAFF.

This chain uses TRBV4-1 with TRBJ2-2; 12 bases map to TRBD2. CDR1 and CDR2 from the germline V gene are MGHRA and YSYEKL. There are 16 residues in the CDR3. Trimming removed 4 bases from V and 2 bases from J; junction bases left unmatched: 2. The DNA for the CDR3 is TGCGCCAGCAGCCCTGGACTAGCGGGAAACACCGGGGAGCTGTTTTTT. It specifies CASSPGLAGNTGELFF.

The J gene is TRBJ1-5, the V gene TRBV6-1; TRBD1 matches 8 bases. Germline values: CDR1 MNHNS, CDR2 SASEGT. The V segment lost 10 bases and the J segment 2 bases; nucleotides outside the gene matches: 10. The CDR3 extends over 15 amino acids. The CDR3 here is CAIHQGADGNQPQHF. CDR3 DNA: TGTGCCATCCATCAGGGGGCGGATGGCAATCAGCCCCAGCATTTT.

The V call is TRBV15, the J call TRBJ1-2, with 7 bases lining up with TRBD1. CDR1 LNHNV and CDR2 YYDKDF come from the germline V gene (reference sequence). Trimming at V came to 5 bases and at J to 4 bases, leaving 1 base not matched to a gene. The CDR3 loop spans 12 amino acids. The CDR3 reads CATSPGGYGYTF. Written as DNA, the CDR3 is TGTGCCACCAGCCCAGGGGGCTATGGCTACACCTTC.

This clone was counted once. This chain links TRBV2 with TRBJ1-1; D is perhaps TRBD1 (5 bases). Trimming pared 7 bases from V and 5 bases from J, leaving 14 bases between. The CDR3 totals 13 residues. CDR1 and CDR2 (germline): SNHLY, FYNNEI. The CDR3 sequence: CASKGSGGTEAFF. In nucleotides, the CDR3 is TGTGCCAGCAAGGGTAGTGGGGGGACTGAAGCTTTCTTT.

The rearrangement links TRBV4-1 to TRBJ2-7, with D maybe TRBD2 (5 bases). The length of the CDR3 is 13 residues. Per germline, CDR1 MGHRA and CDR2 YSYEKL. V shed 4 bases and J shed 5 bases, with 12 bases lying between them. CDR3 loop: CASSLKGDDEQYF. The CDR3, as DNA: TGCGCCAGCAGCCTCAAGGGAGACGACGAGCAGTACTTC.

The gene calls are TRBV5-1 and TRBJ2-3; 13 bases align to TRBD2. Germline assignment: CDR1 SGHRS and CDR2 YFSETQ. The CDR3 totals 17 residues. V lost 4 bases and J lost 1; bases outside the gene matches: 6. The chain's CDR3 is CASSLGLAGMGTDTQYF. The DNA of the CDR3 is TGCGCCAGCAGCCTGGGACTAGCGGGAATGGGCACAGATACGCAGTATTTT. Together with reference TRBV5-1 and TRBJ2-3, the CDR3 gives the full variable domain: KAGVTQTPRYLIKTRGQQVTLSCSPISGHRSVSWYQQTPGQGLQFLFEYFSETQRNKGNFPGRFSGRQFSNSRSEMNVSTLELGDSALYLCASSLGLAGMGTDTQYFGPGTRLTVL.

The chain carries TRBV6-5 and TRBJ2-7; D is unresolved. This CDR3 has 14 amino acids. Germline CDR1 is MNHEY and CDR2 is SVGAGI. The germline V and J ends were trimmed by 5 bases and 4 bases, with 15 bases remaining between them. The DNA for the CDR3 is TGTGCCAGCAGTCCTGACTTTGTACAATACGAGCAGTACTTC. Translation gives CASSPDFVQYEQYF.